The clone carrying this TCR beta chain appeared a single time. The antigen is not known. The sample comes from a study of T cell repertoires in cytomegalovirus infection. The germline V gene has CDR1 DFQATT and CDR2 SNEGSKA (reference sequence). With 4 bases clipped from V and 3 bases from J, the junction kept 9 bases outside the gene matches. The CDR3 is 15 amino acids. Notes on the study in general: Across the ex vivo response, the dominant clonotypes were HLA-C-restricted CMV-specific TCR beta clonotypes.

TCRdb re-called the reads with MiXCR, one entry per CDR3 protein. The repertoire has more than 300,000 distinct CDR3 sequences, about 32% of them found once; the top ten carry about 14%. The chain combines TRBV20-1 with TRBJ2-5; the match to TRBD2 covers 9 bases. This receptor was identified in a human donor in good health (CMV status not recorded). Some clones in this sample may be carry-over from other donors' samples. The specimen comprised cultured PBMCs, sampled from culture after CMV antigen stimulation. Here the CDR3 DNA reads TGCAGTGCTACTTTGGGCGGGAGGGCCGAAGAGACCCAGTACTTC. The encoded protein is CSATLGGRAEETQYF.